A single sample is the source of the 17 T cell receptor beta chains below, sequenced in a study of molecular identifiers for immune sequencing clone quantification. TCRdb re-called the PCR reads through MiXCR, storing one row per CDR3 protein. The sample includes approximately 670,000 distinct CDR3 sequences, about 20% seen only once; the top ten take 0.85%. Sequencing was done on a sample of naive CD8+ T cells from blood, with Jurkat cell RNA spiked in. The subset denotes: FACS-sorted CD8+CD4-CCR7+CD45RA+ naive T cells. The origin of the receptors is a human donor in good health. Some libraries in this study had Jurkat cell RNA spiked in.

This clonotype was recorded at least ten times. V usage is TRBV11-2 and J usage is TRBJ2-7; D is unclear. This CDR3 has 12 amino acids. Trimming took 3 bases from V and 2 from J, leaving 5 bases between them. Germline lookup yields CDR1 SGHAT and CDR2 FQNNGV. CDR3 in DNA: TGTGCCAGCAGCTTGGCCACCTACGAGCAGTACTTC. Translation: CASSLATYEQYF.

Concerning this clonotype: With a much larger clone just one base away, this may be a read error. The chain has TRBV12-3 or TRBV12-4 and TRBJ1-1; 8 nucleotides agree with TRBD1. V lost 5 bases, J lost 6 bases, and 11 bases stayed unmatched. This CDR3 comprises 15 residues. The DNA for the CDR3 is TGTGCCAGCAGTCAAACAGGGGGACGAGACGCTGAAGCTTTCTTT. This translates into CASSQTGGRDAEAFF.

A remark on this clonotype: The junction differs from germline at one of its ends, possibly a read error. The chain combines TRBV29-1 with TRBJ2-1; a weak D match, TRBD1 (6 bases). The CDR3 runs to 12 residues. From germline, CDR1 is SQVTM and CDR2 ANQGSEA. CDR3 nucleotide sequence: TGCAGCGTTGGATGGGACATCAATGAGCGGTTCTTC. Its protein is CSVGWDINERFF.

This clonotype occurred many times. The chain recombines TRBV4-1 with TRBJ1-1; no clear D. CDR1 MGHRA and CDR2 YSYEKL come from the germline V gene. The CDR3 is made up of 15 amino acids. Trimming took 1 base from V and 0 from J, leaving 9 bases between them. Here the CDR3 DNA reads TGCGCCAGCAGCCAAGCCTTGTCCATGAACACTGAAGCTTTCTTT. Its protein is CASSQALSMNTEAFF.

In regard to this clonotype: With a much larger clone just one base away, this may be a read error. Written as DNA, the CDR3 is TGTGCCAGTAGTACGAAGGAGTGGGAGGGCACAGATACGCAGTATTTT. Translating gives CASSTKEWEGTDTQYF. The V gene is TRBV19, the J gene TRBJ2-3, with D perhaps matching TRBD2 (6 bases). This CDR3 has 16 amino acids. CDR1 is LNHDA and CDR2 is SQIVND in the germline V gene (reference sequence). V was trimmed by 4 bases and J by 1 base, leaving 15 bases between them.

This clonotype was seen only a few times. The chain combines TRBV6-5 with TRBJ1-6; 7 positions agree with TRBD1. The CDR3 spans 16 residues. V lost 6 bases and J lost 1; bases outside the gene matches: 6. The germline V gene has CDR1 MNHEY and CDR2 SVGAGI. The CDR3 reads CASSLQGVSYNSPLHF. CDR3 coding DNA: TGTGCCAGCAGCCTGCAGGGGGTTTCCTATAATTCACCCCTCCACTTT.

The rearrangement joins TRBV19 to TRBJ2-7, with a tentative D call TRBD1 (6 bases). V was cut by 6 bases and J by 6 bases, with 15 bases left in between. The length of the CDR3 is 13 residues. Germline V gene lookup returns CDR1 LNHDA and CDR2 SQIVND (reference sequence). The CDR3 reads CASSVALGAEQYF. Here the CDR3 DNA reads TGTGCCAGTAGCGTTGCCCTGGGGGCCGAGCAGTACTTC.

The sample holds many counts of this clonotype. The rearrangement joins TRBV20-1 to TRBJ2-7; no firm D call. In germline, CDR1 is DFQATT, CDR2 SNEGSKA (reference sequence). This CDR3 comprises 14 residues. The germline V and J ends were trimmed by 2 bases and 4 bases, with 15 bases remaining between them. CDR3 region: CSARPRSLEYEQYF. CDR3 nucleotide sequence: TGCAGTGCTAGACCTAGGAGCTTAGAATACGAGCAGTACTTC.

This clonotype was counted many times. The CDR3 coding sequence is TGTGCCAGCAGTTTCACTGGACGGGAGAGAGAAAAACTGTTTTTT. This sequence encodes CASSFTGREREKLFF. The V gene is TRBV12-3 or TRBV12-4, the J gene TRBJ1-4, with no clear D. The CDR3 is 15 amino acids. The germline V and J ends were trimmed by 3 bases and 8 bases, with 16 bases remaining between them.

Regarding this clonotype: A clone one base away is much larger, so this may be a read error. CDR3 in DNA: TGTGCCAGCAGCTTACTCACAGGGGGTAACTGCGAGCAGTACTTC. This codes for CASSLLTGGNCEQYF. The chain combines TRBV7-9 with TRBJ2-7; TRBD1 aligns across 8 bases. CDR1 SEHNR and CDR2 FQNEAQ come from the germline V gene (reference sequence). CDR3 size: 15 residues. Germline trimming cut 2 bases from V and 6 bases from J; bases unmatched to any gene: 9. Full variable domain (remainder filled in from reference TRBV7-9 and TRBJ2-7): DTGVSQNPRHKITKRGQNVTFRCDPISEHNRLYWYRQTLGQGPEFLTYFQNEAQLEKSRLLSDRFSAERPKGSFSTLEIQRTEQGDSAMYLCASSLLTGGNCEQYFGPGTRLTVT.

This chain joins TRBV3-1 and TRBJ1-2; D gene unclear. The CDR3 has 15 residues. V was shortened by 0 bases and J by 1 base, with 9 bases between the two germline ends. Germline loops: CDR1 LGHDT, CDR2 YNNKEL (reference sequence). CDR3 amino acids: CASSQDRGYNYGYTF. DNA of the CDR3: TGTGCCAGCAGCCAAGATCGCGGATATAACTATGGCTACACCTTC.

This clonotype was seen a few times. V and J are TRBV27 and TRBJ2-2; D possibly matches TRBD1 or TRBD2 (5 bases each). Trimming cost V 7 bases and J 0 bases, with 15 bases left between them. There are 16 residues in the CDR3. Germline CDR1 reads MNHEY; CDR2 reads SMNVEV (reference sequence). CDR3 sequence reads: CASTLSWGSNTGELFF. The CDR3, as DNA: TGTGCCAGCACCCTCTCCTGGGGGTCGAACACCGGGGAGCTGTTTTTT.

This clonotype has at least ten counts. The chain recombines TRBV7-9 with TRBJ2-7; D not certain. V lost 3 bases, J lost 5 bases, and 8 bases lay in between. The CDR3 is made up of 12 amino acids. CDR1 and CDR2 (germline): SEHNR, FQNEAQ (reference sequence). Here the CDR3 reads CASSLGVDEQYF. CDR3 bases: TGTGCCAGCAGCTTGGGTGTCGACGAGCAGTACTTC.

Turning to this clonotype: Given a much more abundant clone one base away, this may be a read error. The conserved phenylalanine or tryptophan is not found at the CDR3 terminus, so this likely reflects a read error. The rearrangement links TRBV7-9 to TRBJ1-4; the D is unclear. The CDR3 has 14 residues. Germline V gene sequence: CDR1 SEHNR, CDR2 FQNEAQ (reference sequence). V lost 2 bases to trimming and J lost 8 bases, with 12 bases between them. The CDR3 protein is CASSLPPEEEKLFL. CDR3 bases: TGTGCCAGCAGCTTACCGCCGGAGGAGGAAAAACTGTTTCTT.

This clonotype was seen ten or more times. The chain links TRBV7-8 to TRBJ2-1, with 10 bases aligning to TRBD2. The germline gives CDR1 SGHVS, CDR2 FQNEAQ. J was trimmed by 4 bases and V by 5 bases; bases with no gene match: 11. The CDR3 runs to 17 residues. The CDR3 spells CASSPRTSGFDYNEQFF. CDR3 nucleotide sequence: TGTGCCAGCAGCCCCCGGACTAGCGGCTTCGATTACAATGAGCAGTTCTTC. The full variable domain, its missing parts supplied by reference TRBV7-8 and TRBJ2-1, is GAGVSQSPRYKVAKRGQDVALRCDPISGHVSLFWYQQALGQGPEFLTYFQNEAQLDKSGLPSDRFFAERPEGSVSTLKIQRTQQEDSAVYLCASSPRTSGFDYNEQFFGPGTRLTVL.

In its sample, this clonotype was seen many times. The germline gene is not matched at one end of the junction; a read error may be the cause. The rearrangement joins TRBV5-3 to TRBJ1-2; D uncertain. TRBV5-3 counts as an open reading frame of uncertain function. This CDR3 contains 16 residues. The chain's CDR3 is CASSSRAADNNYGYTF. The CDR3 DNA sequence: TGTGCCAGCAGCTCACGCGCCGCTGACAATAACTATGGCTACACCTTC.

This chain links TRBV20-1 with TRBJ2-1; tentatively, D is TRBD1 or TRBD2 (6 bases each). CDR3 length equals 14 residues. Deletions cut 3 bases from V and 9 bases from J, with 18 bases between. The germline V gene has CDR1 DFQATT and CDR2 SNEGSKA (reference sequence). Here the CDR3 reads CSASVSGVRGEQFF. DNA of the CDR3: TGCAGTGCTAGTGTCTCGGGGGTCAGGGGTGAGCAGTTCTTC.